The clone carrying this T cell receptor beta chain was detected only a few times. Its matching antigen is unknown. It was with 60 Vbeta and 13 Jbeta primers that the PCR ran. Data came from immunoSEQ multiplex PCR; TCRdb stores just in-frame clones and leaves some out. The sample carries over 120,000 clones, 65% to 85% recorded once. The record originates from a study of cytomegalovirus exposure and HLA in healthy donors. Findings and limits, study-wide: Relative to the 666-donor mean, N-insertions were reportedly fewer in an Asian-associated ancestry cluster in a later analysis. Relative to equally common others, HLA-associated TCR beta chains showed greater clonal expansion in a later analysis. Prior analysis indicated that the majority of TCR beta V segments exhibited productivity approximately 87% or approximately 30% of the time.

There are 16 residues in the CDR3. V was shortened by 0 bases and J by 0 bases, with 11 bases between the two germline ends. CDR1 is SGHKS and CDR2 is YYEKEE in the germline V gene (reference sequence). Sequenced sample: PBMCs. The sequence came from a young man in good health and CMV-seronegative. The rearrangement uses TRBV5-5 and TRBJ2-3; D is unresolved. CDR3 sequence: CASSLESRPSTDTQYF. CDR3 DNA sequence: TGTGCCAGCAGCTTGGAATCTAGGCCTAGCACAGATACGCAGTATTTT. The full variable domain, its missing parts supplied by reference TRBV5-5 and TRBJ2-3, is DAGVTQSPTHLIKTRGQQVTLRCSPISGHKSVSWYQQVLGQGPQFIFQYYEKEERGRGNFPDRFSARQFPNYSSELNVNALLLGDSALYLCASSLESRPSTDTQYFGPGTRLTVL.